This TCR beta chain was recovered during a study of cytomegalovirus exposure and HLA in healthy donors. Study-level points and caveats: Specificity of a few CMV-associated chains for CMV antigens was verified in vitro. It was likely that a cluster of highly shared sequence variants was a sequencing artifact. In a later analysis, several top co-occurrence clusters appeared linked to parvovirus B19, influenza, CMV and Epstein-Barr virus. TCR beta sequences numbering around 15,000 were associated with HLA alleles at 0.05 false discovery rate in a later analysis.

The PCR ran on 60 Vbeta and 13 Jbeta primers. Using immunoSEQ multiplex PCR, the repertoire was profiled, and TCRdb retains in-frame clones only, with some absent. The sample contains more than 90,000 clones, approximately 80% of which appear only once. This clone occurred many times. Its antigen is undetermined. This CDR3 region has 15 residues. V trimming: 2 bases; J trimming: 5 bases; junction bases outside the gene matches: 1. Per germline, CDR1 LNHNV and CDR2 YYDKDF (reference sequence). The chain combines TRBV15 with TRBJ2-5; 14 bases are a match to TRBD2. Sequencing input: PBMCs. The TCR was taken from a man over 45 in good health and CMV-seropositive. CDR3 sequence: CATSRWTSGRETQYF. As DNA, the CDR3 is TGTGCCACCAGCAGATGGACTAGCGGGAGGGAGACCCAGTACTTC. The complete variable domain, with remaining parts taken from reference TRBV15 and TRBJ2-5, reads DAMVIQNPRYQVTQFGKPVTLSCSQTLNHNVMYWYQQKSSQAPKLLFHYYDKDFNNEADTPDNFQSRRPNTSFCFLDIRSPGLGDTAMYLCATSRWTSGRETQYFGPGTRLLVL.